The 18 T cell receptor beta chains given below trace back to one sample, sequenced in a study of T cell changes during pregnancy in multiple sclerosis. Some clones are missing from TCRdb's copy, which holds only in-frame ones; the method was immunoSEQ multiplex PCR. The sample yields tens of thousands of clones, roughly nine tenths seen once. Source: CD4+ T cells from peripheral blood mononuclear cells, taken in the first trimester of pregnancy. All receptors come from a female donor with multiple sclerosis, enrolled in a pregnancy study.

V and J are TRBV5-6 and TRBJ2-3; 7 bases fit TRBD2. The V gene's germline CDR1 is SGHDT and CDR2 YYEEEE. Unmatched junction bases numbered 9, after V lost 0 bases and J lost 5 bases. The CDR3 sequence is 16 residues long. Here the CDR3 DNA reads TGTGCCAGCAGCTTGGCCGGAGGGTTAGCGGGAGATACGCAGTATTTT. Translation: CASSLAGGLAGDTQYF.

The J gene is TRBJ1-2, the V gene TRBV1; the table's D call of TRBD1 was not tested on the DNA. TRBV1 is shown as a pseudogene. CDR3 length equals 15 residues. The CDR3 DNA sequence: TGCACCAGCAGCCAAGAACCACAGGGAAGGAATGGCTACACCTTC. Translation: CTSSQEPQGRNGYTF.

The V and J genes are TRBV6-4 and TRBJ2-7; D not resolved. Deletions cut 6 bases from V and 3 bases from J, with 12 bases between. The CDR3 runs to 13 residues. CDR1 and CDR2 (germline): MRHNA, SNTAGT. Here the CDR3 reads CASSYMSGYEQYF. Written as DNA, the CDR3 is TGTGCCAGCAGCTATATGTCGGGCTACGAGCAGTACTTC.

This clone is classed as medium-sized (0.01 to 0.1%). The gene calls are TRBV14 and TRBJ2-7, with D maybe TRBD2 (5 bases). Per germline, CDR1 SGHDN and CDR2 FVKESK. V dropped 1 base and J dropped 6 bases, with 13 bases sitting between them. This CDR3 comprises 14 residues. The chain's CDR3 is CASSQGLRGPEQYF. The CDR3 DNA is TGTGCCAGCAGCCAAGGTCTTCGCGGGCCCGAGCAGTACTTC.

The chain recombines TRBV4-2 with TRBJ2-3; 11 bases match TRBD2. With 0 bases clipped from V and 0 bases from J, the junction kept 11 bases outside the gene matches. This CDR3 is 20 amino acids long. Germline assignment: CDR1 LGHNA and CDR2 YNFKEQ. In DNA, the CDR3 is TGTGCCAGCAGCCAAGACAGGGCTAGCGGGAGGTACCCCAGCACAGATACGCAGTATTTT. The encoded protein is CASSQDRASGRYPSTDTQYF.

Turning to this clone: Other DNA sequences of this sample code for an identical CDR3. The CDR3 is CASSLREGDTQYF. CDR3 in DNA: TGTGCCAGCAGCCTCAGGGAGGGTGATACGCAGTATTTT. V usage is TRBV7-2 and J usage is TRBJ2-3, with 7 bases identical to TRBD2. V lost 5 bases, J lost 6 bases, and 5 bases stayed unmatched. Germline CDR1 is SGHTA and CDR2 is FQGNSA. The CDR3 length is 13 residues.

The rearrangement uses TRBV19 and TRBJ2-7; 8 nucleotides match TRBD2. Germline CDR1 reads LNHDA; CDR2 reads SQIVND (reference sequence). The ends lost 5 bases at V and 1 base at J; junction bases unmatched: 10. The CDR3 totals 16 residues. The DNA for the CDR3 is TGTGCCAGTAGTTCGAGACGCGGGGGGAAGTCCTACGAGCAGTACTTC. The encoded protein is CASSSRRGGKSYEQYF.

The CDR3 nucleotides are TGTGCCAGTAGTGCCAGGACTACTGGAAACACCATATATTTT. The encoded protein is CASSARTTGNTIYF. The rearrangement links TRBV19 to TRBJ1-3; D uncertain. V shed 5 bases and J shed 2 bases, with 10 bases lying between them. This CDR3 is built from 14 residues. Germline CDR1 reads LNHDA; CDR2 reads SQIVND (reference sequence).

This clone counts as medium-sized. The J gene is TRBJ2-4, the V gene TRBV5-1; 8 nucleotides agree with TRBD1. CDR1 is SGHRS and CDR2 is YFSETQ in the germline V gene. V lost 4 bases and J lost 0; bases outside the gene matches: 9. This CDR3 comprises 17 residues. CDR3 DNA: TGCGCCAGCAGCCTGGCAGGGGGCCCCTCAGCCAAAAACATTCAGTACTTC. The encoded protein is CASSLAGGPSAKNIQYF.

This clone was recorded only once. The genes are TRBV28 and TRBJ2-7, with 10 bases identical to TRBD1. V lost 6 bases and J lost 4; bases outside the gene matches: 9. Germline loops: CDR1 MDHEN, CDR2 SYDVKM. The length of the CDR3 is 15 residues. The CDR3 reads CASSRPGQGMYEQYF. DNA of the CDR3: TGTGCCAGCAGCCGACCGGGACAGGGGATGTACGAGCAGTACTTC.

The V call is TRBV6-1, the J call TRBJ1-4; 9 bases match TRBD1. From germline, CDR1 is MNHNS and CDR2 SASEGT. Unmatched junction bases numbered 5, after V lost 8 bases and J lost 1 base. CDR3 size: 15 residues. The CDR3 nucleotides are TGTGCCAGCGCCCAGGACAGGGGAACTAATGAAAAACTGTTTTTT. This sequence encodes CASAQDRGTNEKLFF.

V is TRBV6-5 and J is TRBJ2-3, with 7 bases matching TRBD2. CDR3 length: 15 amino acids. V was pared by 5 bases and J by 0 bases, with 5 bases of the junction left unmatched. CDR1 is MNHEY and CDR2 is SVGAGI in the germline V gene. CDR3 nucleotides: TGTGCCAGCAGTGGGCTAGCGGAAAGCACAGATACGCAGTATTTT. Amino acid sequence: CASSGLAESTDTQYF.

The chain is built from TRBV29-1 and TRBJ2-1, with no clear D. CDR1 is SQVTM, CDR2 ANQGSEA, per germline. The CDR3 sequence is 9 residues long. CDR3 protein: CRLFNEQFF. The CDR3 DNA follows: TGCAGACTCTTCAATGAGCAGTTCTTC.

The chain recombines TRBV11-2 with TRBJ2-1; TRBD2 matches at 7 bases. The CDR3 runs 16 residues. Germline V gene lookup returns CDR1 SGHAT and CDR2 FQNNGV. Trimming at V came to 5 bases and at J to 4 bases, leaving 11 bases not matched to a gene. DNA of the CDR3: TGTGCCAGCAGCCCCTTAGCGGGCCAGGAATACAATGAGCAGTTCTTC. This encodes CASSPLAGQEYNEQFF. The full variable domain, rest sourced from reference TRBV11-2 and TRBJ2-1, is EAGVAQSPRYKIIEKRQSVAFWCNPISGHATLYWYQQILGQGPKLLIQFQNNGVVDDSQLPKDRFSAERLKGVDSTLKIQPAKLEDSAVYLCASSPLAGQEYNEQFFGPGTRLTVL.

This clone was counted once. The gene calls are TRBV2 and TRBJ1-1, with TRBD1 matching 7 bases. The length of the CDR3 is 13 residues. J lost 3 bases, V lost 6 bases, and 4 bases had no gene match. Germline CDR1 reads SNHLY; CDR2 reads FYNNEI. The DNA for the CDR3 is TGTGCCAGCAGGGGTACAGGGGACACTGAAGCTTTCTTT. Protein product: CASRGTGDTEAFF.

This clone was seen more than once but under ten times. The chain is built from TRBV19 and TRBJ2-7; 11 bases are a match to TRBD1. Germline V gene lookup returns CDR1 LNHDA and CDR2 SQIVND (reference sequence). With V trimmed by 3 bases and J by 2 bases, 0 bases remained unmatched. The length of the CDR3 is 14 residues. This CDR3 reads CASSMDRGPYEQYF. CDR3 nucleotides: TGTGCCAGTAGTATGGACAGGGGGCCCTACGAGCAGTACTTC.

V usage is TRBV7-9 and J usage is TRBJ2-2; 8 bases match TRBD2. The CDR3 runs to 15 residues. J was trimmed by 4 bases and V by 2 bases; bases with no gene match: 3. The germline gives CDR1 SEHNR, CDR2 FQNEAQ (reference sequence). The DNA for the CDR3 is TGTGCCAGCAGCTTACGGGGGGGGACCACCGGGGAGCTGTTTTTT. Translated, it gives CASSLRGGTTGELFF. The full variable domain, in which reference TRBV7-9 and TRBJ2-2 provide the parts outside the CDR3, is DTGVSQNPRHKITKRGQNVTFRCDPISEHNRLYWYRQTLGQGPEFLTYFQNEAQLEKSRLLSDRFSAERPKGSFSTLEIQRTEQGDSAMYLCASSLRGGTTGELFFGEGSRLTVL.

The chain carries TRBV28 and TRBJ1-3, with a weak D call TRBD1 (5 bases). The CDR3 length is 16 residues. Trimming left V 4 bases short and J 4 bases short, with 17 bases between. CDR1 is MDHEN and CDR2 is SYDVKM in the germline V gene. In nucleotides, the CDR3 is TGTGCCAGCAGTTCGGACAACTCTAGAGGAGGAAACACCATATATTTT. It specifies CASSSDNSRGGNTIYF.